The table lists the clone carrying this T cell receptor beta chain with a count of one. This record comes from a study of T cells after somatic rescue of genetic block. TCRdb keeps only in-frame clones here, not all; method: immunoSEQ multiplex PCR. This sample has around 15,000 clones, with about three quarters found just once. Germline CDR1 is SGHVS and CDR2 is FQNEAQ. CDR3 length: 17 residues. V lost 0 bases, J lost 2 bases, and 13 bases lay in between. This chain joins TRBV7-8 and TRBJ2-2; tentatively, D is TRBD1 (5 bases). The TCR originated in a man between 18 and 35 years old. Input material: peripheral blood mononuclear cells (PBMCs). In DNA form, the CDR3 reads TGTGCCAGCAGCTTAGCCTGGGGCGCAGAAAACACCGGGGAGCTGTTTTTT. Translated, it gives CASSLAWGAENTGELFF.